Listed below are T cell receptor beta chains from one sample, sequenced in a study of identical twins' blood T cells. Using its own MiXCR run on the 5' RACE reads, TCRdb lists one record per CDR3 protein. The sample contains about 370,000 distinct CDR3 sequences, roughly 31% of which appear only once. The sequenced sample was PBMCs. The source is a woman between 18 and 49 years old in good health. Both conserved end residues are part of each CDR3. D genes are given only for firm matches. Size is stated for part of the rows, as once, few or many counts, or as a class when the clone is expanded.

>few|TRBJ2-4|TRBV29-1|NA
CSVLQGPKNIQYF
TGCAGCGTTCTCCAGGGACCCAAAAACATTCAGTACTTC
>few|TRBJ2-1|TRBV29-1|TRBD2
CSGRTSGSGEQFF
TGCAGCGGCAGGACTAGCGGGAGTGGAGAGCAGTTCTTC
>many|TRBJ1-2|TRBV2|NA
CASSEPTASGYGYTF
TGTGCCAGCAGTGAACCGACAGCATCCGGCTATGGCTACACCTTC
>few|TRBJ2-5|TRBV6-2/TRBV6-3|NA
CASSQTGVQETQYF
TGTGCCAGCAGCCAAACCGGGGTTCAAGAGACCCAGTACTTC
>NA|TRBJ2-3|TRBV19|NA
CASSIGRGDTQYF
TGTGCCAGTAGTATTGGTAGAGGAGATACGCAGTATTTT
>NA|TRBJ1-1|TRBV11-2|TRBD1
CASSLRDRGGTEAFF
TGTGCCAGCAGCTTACGGGACAGGGGAGGAACTGAAGCTTTCTTT
>few|TRBJ2-7|TRBV6-2/TRBV6-3|NA
CASSYERYEQYF
TGTGCCAGCAGTTACGAACGCTACGAGCAGTACTTC
>NA|TRBJ2-3|TRBV7-6|NA
CASSPTGATDTQYF
TGTGCCAGCAGCCCCACTGGGGCTACAGATACGCAGTATTTT
>NA|TRBJ2-7|TRBV28|NA
CASSFLYRYEQYF
TGTGCCAGCAGTTTTTTGTACAGATACGAGCAGTACTTC
>NA|TRBJ2-3|TRBV11-3|NA
CASSLGVAEPTDTQYF
TGTGCCAGCAGCTTAGGGGTAGCGGAGCCCACAGATACGCAGTATTTT
>few|TRBJ2-1|TRBV20-1|NA
CSASLQGPHNEQFF
TGCAGTGCTAGTCTTCAGGGGCCCCACAATGAGCAGTTCTTC